This entry lists 5 T cell receptor beta chains sequenced from one sample in a study of long-term antiretroviral therapy in people with HIV. Researchers report immunoSEQ v3.0 was run at survey level. Using immunoSEQ multiplex PCR, the repertoire was profiled, and TCRdb retains in-frame clones only, with some absent. The sample has around 40,000 clones, around nine tenths seen once. The sequencing here drew on unsorted PBMCs, taken 0.1 years before starting antiretroviral therapy. The receptors were gathered from a woman in her forties or fifties with HIV.

The chain employs TRBV4-3 and TRBJ2-5, with TRBD2 as a possible D gene (6 bases). Near its end, the DNA agrees better with TRBJ2-7, so the J call may be wrong. This CDR3 has 17 amino acids. Germline CDR1 reads LGHNA; CDR2 reads YSLEER. The CDR3 here is CASSQEFGGTLYYEQYF. The CDR3 DNA reads TGCGCCAGCAGCCAAGAGTTTGGGGGGACCTTATACTACGAGCAGTACTTC.

The rearrangement links TRBV9 to TRBJ1-1; 8 bases are a match to TRBD1. The V gene end was trimmed by 3 bases and the J gene end by 4 bases; junction bases not matched to a gene: 5. Per the germline V gene, CDR1 is SGDLS and CDR2 is YYNGEE. The CDR3 length is 14 residues. CDR3 region: CASSAATGGTEAFF. CDR3 bases: TGTGCCAGCAGCGCCGCCACAGGGGGCACTGAAGCTTTCTTT.

This chain joins TRBV5-6 and TRBJ1-6; tentatively, D is TRBD1 (6 bases). This CDR3 has 14 amino acids. Trimming pared 5 bases from V and 6 bases from J, leaving 12 bases between. From germline, CDR1 is SGHDT and CDR2 YYEEEE. The CDR3, as DNA: TGTGCCAGCAGAACAGGGAAGGGTAATTCACCCCTCCACTTT. This encodes CASRTGKGNSPLHF.

The V call is TRBV7-2, the J call TRBJ1-2; D is ambiguous. The germline V and J ends were trimmed by 6 bases and 8 bases, with 10 bases remaining between them. The CDR3 sequence is 11 residues long. The germline V gene has CDR1 SGHTA and CDR2 FQGNSA. CDR3 sequence: CASSPREGYTF. CDR3 nucleotide sequence: TGTGCCAGCAGTCCTAGGGAGGGCTACACCTTC.

V gene TRBV5-1 combines with J gene TRBJ2-2; the match to TRBD1 covers 7 bases. Trimming took 0 bases from V and 1 from J; bases not matched to a gene: 0. Per the germline V gene, CDR1 is SGHRS and CDR2 is YFSETQ. This CDR3 comprises 15 residues. CDR3 loop: CASSLGQGNTGELFF. The CDR3 DNA reads TGCGCCAGCAGCTTGGGACAGGGGAACACCGGGGAGCTGTTTTTT. The complete variable domain, with remaining parts taken from reference TRBV5-1 and TRBJ2-2, reads KAGVTQTPRYLIKTRGQQVTLSCSPISGHRSVSWYQQTPGQGLQFLFEYFSETQRNKGNFPGRFSGRQFSNSRSEMNVSTLELGDSALYLCASSLGQGNTGELFFGEGSRLTVL.